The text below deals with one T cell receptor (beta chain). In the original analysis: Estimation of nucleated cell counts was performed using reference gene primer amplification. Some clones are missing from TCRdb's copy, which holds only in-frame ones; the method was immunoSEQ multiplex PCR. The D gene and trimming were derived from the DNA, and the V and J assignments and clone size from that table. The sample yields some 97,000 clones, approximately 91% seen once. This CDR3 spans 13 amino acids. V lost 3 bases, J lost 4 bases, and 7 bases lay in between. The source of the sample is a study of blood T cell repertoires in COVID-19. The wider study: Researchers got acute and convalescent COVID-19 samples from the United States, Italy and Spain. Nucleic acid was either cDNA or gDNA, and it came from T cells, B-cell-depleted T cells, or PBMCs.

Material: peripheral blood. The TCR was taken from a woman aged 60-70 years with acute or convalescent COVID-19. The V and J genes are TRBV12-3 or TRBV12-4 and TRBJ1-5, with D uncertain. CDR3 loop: CASSLSLNQPQHF. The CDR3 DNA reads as TGTGCCAGCAGTTTGTCCCTAAATCAGCCCCAGCATTTT.